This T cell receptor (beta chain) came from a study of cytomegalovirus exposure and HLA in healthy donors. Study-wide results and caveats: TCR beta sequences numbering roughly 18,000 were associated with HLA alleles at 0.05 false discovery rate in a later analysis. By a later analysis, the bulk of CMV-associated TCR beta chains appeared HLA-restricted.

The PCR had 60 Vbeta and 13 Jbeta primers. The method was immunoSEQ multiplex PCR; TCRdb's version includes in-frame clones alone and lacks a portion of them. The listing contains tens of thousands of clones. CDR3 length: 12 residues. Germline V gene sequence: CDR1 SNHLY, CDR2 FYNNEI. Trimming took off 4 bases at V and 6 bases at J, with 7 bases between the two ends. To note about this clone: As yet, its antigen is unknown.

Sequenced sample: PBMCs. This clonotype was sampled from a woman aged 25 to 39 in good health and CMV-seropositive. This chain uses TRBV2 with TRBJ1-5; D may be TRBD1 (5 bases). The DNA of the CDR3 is TGTGCCAGCAGTGGGACAATTCAGCCCCAGCATTTT. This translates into CASSGTIQPQHF.